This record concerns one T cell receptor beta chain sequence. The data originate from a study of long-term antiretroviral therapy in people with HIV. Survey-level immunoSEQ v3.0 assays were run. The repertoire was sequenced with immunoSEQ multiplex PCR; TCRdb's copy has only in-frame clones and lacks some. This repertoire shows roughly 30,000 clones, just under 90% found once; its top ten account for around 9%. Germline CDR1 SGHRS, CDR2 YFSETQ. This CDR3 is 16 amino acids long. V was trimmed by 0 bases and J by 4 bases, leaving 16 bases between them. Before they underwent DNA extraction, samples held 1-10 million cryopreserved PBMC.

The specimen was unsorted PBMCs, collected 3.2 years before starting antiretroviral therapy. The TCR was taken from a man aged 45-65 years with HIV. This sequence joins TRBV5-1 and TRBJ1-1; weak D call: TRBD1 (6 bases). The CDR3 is CASSLEVGGVRTEAFF. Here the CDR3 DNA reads TGCGCCAGCAGCTTGGAGGTAGGGGGGGTTCGCACTGAAGCTTTCTTT.